Listed below are T cell receptor beta chains from one sample, sequenced in a study of CD8+ T cells in alopecia areata. Clones were sequenced by immunoSEQ multiplex PCR, and TCRdb holds only the in-frame ones, with some missing. The table shows some 190,000 clones, with approximately 60% occurring only once. The sample consisted of CD4+ T cells sorted from blood, taken at week 4, from a patient treated with tofacitinib. The receptor set was obtained from a human donor with alopecia areata. Both conserved end residues are part of each CDR3. The order of the fields is V gene, J gene, D gene, clone size, CDR3 protein, CDR3 DNA. The D gene is left open where the match is weak. For some rows the clone size is stated as once, few or many, or as a class when expanded; others skip it.

V gene: TRBV14; J gene: TRBJ2-6; D gene: -; clone size: medium-sized; CDR3 protein: CASSHLFSGANVLTF; CDR3 DNA: TGTGCCAGCAGCCACCTTTTTTCTGGGGCCAACGTCCTGACTTTC
V gene: TRBV4-3; J gene: TRBJ2-1; D gene: TRBD2; clone size: -; CDR3 protein: CASSQVAGVGYNEQFF; CDR3 DNA: TGCGCCAGCAGCCAGGTAGCGGGAGTTGGCTACAATGAGCAGTTCTTC
V gene: TRBV6-5; J gene: TRBJ2-2; D gene: -; clone size: -; CDR3 protein: CAVQGWAGELFF; CDR3 DNA: TGTGCCGTTCAGGGTTGGGCCGGGGAGCTGTTTTTT
V gene: TRBV12-5; J gene: TRBJ2-1; D gene: TRBD2; clone size: many; CDR3 protein: CASGKGLAGGIDEQFF; CDR3 DNA: TGTGCTAGTGGTAAGGGACTAGCGGGAGGTATCGATGAGCAGTTCTTC
V gene: TRBV5-1; J gene: TRBJ1-1; D gene: -; clone size: -; CDR3 protein: CASSPRPGLWNTEAFF; CDR3 DNA: TGCGCCAGCAGCCCCCGTCCGGGTCTATGGAACACTGAAGCTTTCTTT
V gene: TRBV6-5; J gene: TRBJ2-7; D gene: -; clone size: -; CDR3 protein: CASRVRTNSYEQYF; CDR3 DNA: TGTGCCAGCAGAGTCCGGACTAACTCCTACGAGCAGTACTTC
V gene: TRBV11-2; J gene: TRBJ1-5; D gene: -; clone size: once; CDR3 protein: CASSFYGEDQPQHF; CDR3 DNA: TGTGCCAGCAGCTTCTATGGAGAGGATCAGCCCCAGCATTTT
V gene: TRBV13; J gene: TRBJ2-7; D gene: -; clone size: -; CDR3 protein: CASSLVRGEQYF; CDR3 DNA: TGTGCCAGCAGCTTAGTTCGGGGAGAGCAGTACTTC
V gene: TRBV7-3; J gene: TRBJ2-1; D gene: TRBD2; clone size: -; CDR3 protein: CASSFGTSGIQFF; CDR3 DNA: TGTGCCAGCAGCTTTGGGACTAGCGGGATTCAGTTCTTC
V gene: TRBV29-1; J gene: TRBJ2-7; D gene: TRBD1; clone size: few; CDR3 protein: CSGGQGKYEQYF; CDR3 DNA: TGCAGCGGGGGACAGGGAAAGTACGAGCAGTACTTC
V gene: TRBV5-5; J gene: TRBJ2-5; D gene: -; clone size: -; CDR3 protein: CASSLVGRETQYF; CDR3 DNA: TGTGCCAGCAGCTTGGTTGGAAGAGAGACCCAGTACTTC
V gene: TRBV4-1; J gene: TRBJ1-2; D gene: -; clone size: -; CDR3 protein: CASSPGQTYGYTF; CDR3 DNA: TGCGCCAGCAGTCCCGGACAGACTTATGGCTACACCTTC
V gene: TRBV30; J gene: TRBJ2-7; D gene: -; clone size: -; CDR3 protein: CAWSGDLSSYEQYF; CDR3 DNA: TGTGCCTGGAGCGGGGACCTCAGCTCCTACGAGCAGTACTTC
V gene: TRBV29-1; J gene: TRBJ2-3; D gene: -; clone size: -; CDR3 protein: CSVAGGLSTDTQYF; CDR3 DNA: TGCAGCGTTGCCGGGGGGCTGAGCACAGATACGCAGTATTTT
V gene: TRBV29-1; J gene: TRBJ2-5; D gene: TRBD2; clone size: -; CDR3 protein: CSVEAGGGVTQYF; CDR3 DNA: TGCAGCGTTGAAGCGGGAGGGGGGGTGACCCAGTACTTC
V gene: TRBV7-2; J gene: TRBJ2-5; D gene: TRBD2; clone size: -; CDR3 protein: CASSLAGRTSSLVGTQYF; CDR3 DNA: TGTGCCAGCAGCTTAGCGGGACGGACTAGCTCCCTTGTCGGGACCCAGTACTTC
V gene: TRBV15; J gene: TRBJ1-5; D gene: -; clone size: -; CDR3 protein: CATSRDPGNSNQPQHF; CDR3 DNA: TGTGCCACCAGCAGAGATCCAGGGAATAGCAATCAGCCCCAGCATTTT
V gene: TRBV30; J gene: TRBJ1-2; D gene: TRBD1; clone size: -; CDR3 protein: CAWNRDSGSYGYTF; CDR3 DNA: TGTGCCTGGAACCGGGACAGTGGCTCCTATGGCTACACCTTC
V gene: TRBV29-1; J gene: TRBJ1-2; D gene: TRBD1; clone size: -; CDR3 protein: CSVEGATGGSGYTF; CDR3 DNA: TGCAGCGTTGAAGGGGCGACAGGGGGCAGTGGCTACACCTTC
V gene: TRBV25-1; J gene: TRBJ2-3; D gene: TRBD2; clone size: -; CDR3 protein: CASRLAGGEPDTQYF; CDR3 DNA: TGTGCCAGCAGACTAGCGGGGGGGGAGCCAGATACGCAGTATTTT
V gene: TRBV4-3; J gene: TRBJ2-1; D gene: TRBD2; clone size: -; CDR3 protein: CASSLSFGLAGGRSSYNEQFF; CDR3 DNA: TGCGCCAGCAGCCTCTCTTTTGGACTAGCGGGAGGGCGGAGCTCCTACAATGAGCAGTTCTTC
V gene: TRBV5-1; J gene: TRBJ1-1; D gene: TRBD1; clone size: -; CDR3 protein: CASSSWTGINTEAFF; CDR3 DNA: TGCGCCAGCAGCTCCTGGACAGGAATAAACACTGAAGCTTTCTTT
V gene: TRBV21-1; J gene: TRBJ2-7; D gene: -; clone size: few; CDR3 protein: CASSKDPQEISEQYF; CDR3 DNA: TGTGCCAGCAGCAAGGACCCACAAGAGATCTCCGAGCAGTACTTC
V gene: TRBV11-2; J gene: TRBJ2-7; D gene: -; clone size: -; CDR3 protein: CASSLDPAASSYEQYF; CDR3 DNA: TGTGCCAGCAGCTTAGATCCAGCGGCTAGCTCCTACGAGCAGTACTTC
V gene: TRBV2; J gene: TRBJ2-5; D gene: -; clone size: -; CDR3 protein: CASSELSLGGFQETQYF; CDR3 DNA: TGTGCCAGCAGTGAACTTTCCTTGGGTGGTTTTCAAGAGACCCAGTACTTC
V gene: TRBV5-1; J gene: TRBJ2-1; D gene: -; clone size: -; CDR3 protein: CASSPNRDHLDNEQFF; CDR3 DNA: TGCGCCAGCAGTCCAAACCGGGACCACCTTGACAATGAGCAGTTCTTC
V gene: TRBV19; J gene: TRBJ2-2; D gene: -; clone size: -; CDR3 protein: CASSIKVGELFF; CDR3 DNA: TGTGCCAGTAGTATTAAGGTCGGGGAGCTGTTTTTT
V gene: TRBV11-3; J gene: TRBJ2-7; D gene: -; clone size: -; CDR3 protein: CASSLSTGPHHEQYF; CDR3 DNA: TGTGCCAGCAGCTTATCAACTGGGCCCCACCACGAGCAGTACTTC
V gene: TRBV2; J gene: TRBJ1-5; D gene: -; clone size: -; CDR3 protein: CASSWGAVAQHF; CDR3 DNA: TGTGCCAGCAGTTGGGGGGCAGTTGCCCAGCATTTT
V gene: TRBV7-9; J gene: TRBJ2-7; D gene: -; clone size: -; CDR3 protein: CASSLAPGVFIYEQYF; CDR3 DNA: TGTGCCAGCAGCTTAGCGCCGGGGGTGTTCATCTACGAGCAGTACTTC
V gene: TRBV4-3; J gene: TRBJ2-2; D gene: -; clone size: -; CDR3 protein: CASSQGPGGGAFGELFF; CDR3 DNA: TGCGCCAGCAGCCAAGGCCCAGGAGGGGGCGCGTTCGGGGAGCTGTTTTTT
V gene: TRBV30; J gene: TRBJ1-2; D gene: -; clone size: -; CDR3 protein: CAWSALTRTLYGYTF; CDR3 DNA: TGTGCCTGGAGTGCCCTGACAAGGACCCTCTATGGCTACACCTTC
V gene: TRBV11-2; J gene: TRBJ1-1; D gene: -; clone size: -; CDR3 protein: CASSNQGSLNTEAFF; CDR3 DNA: TGTGCCAGCAGCAACCAGGGGTCCCTGAACACTGAAGCTTTCTTT
V gene: TRBV2; J gene: TRBJ1-1; D gene: -; clone size: -; CDR3 protein: CASSFHGGNTEAFF; CDR3 DNA: TGTGCCAGCAGTTTTCATGGGGGTAACACTGAAGCTTTCTTT
V gene: TRBV29-1; J gene: TRBJ2-7; D gene: -; clone size: -; CDR3 protein: CSGTASPCEQYF; CDR3 DNA: TGCAGCGGGACCGCGAGTCCCTGCGAGCAGTACTTC
V gene: TRBV29-1; J gene: TRBJ2-7; D gene: TRBD2; clone size: -; CDR3 protein: CSVAYGTRSEQYF; CDR3 DNA: TGCAGCGTTGCTTACGGGACTAGGAGCGAGCAGTACTTC
V gene: TRBV29-1; J gene: TRBJ2-1; D gene: -; clone size: -; CDR3 protein: CSVDSATLPGNEQFF; CDR3 DNA: TGCAGCGTTGATTCAGCGACCCTCCCTGGGAATGAGCAGTTCTTC
V gene: TRBV25-1; J gene: TRBJ1-2; D gene: -; clone size: -; CDR3 protein: CASSESSLLGYTF; CDR3 DNA: TGTGCCAGCAGTGAATCGTCCCTTCTCGGCTACACCTTC
V gene: TRBV29-1; J gene: TRBJ1-5; D gene: -; clone size: -; CDR3 protein: CSVGEDNQPQHF; CDR3 DNA: TGCAGCGTTGGGGAGGACAATCAGCCCCAGCATTTT
V gene: TRBV7-9; J gene: TRBJ2-1; D gene: -; clone size: few; CDR3 protein: CASSAGLRGQDEQFF; CDR3 DNA: TGTGCCAGCAGCGCGGGACTGCGGGGCCAGGATGAGCAGTTCTTC
V gene: TRBV5-4; J gene: TRBJ2-5; D gene: TRBD1; clone size: -; CDR3 protein: CASSPTGGETQYF; CDR3 DNA: TGTGCCAGCAGCCCGACAGGGGGAGAGACCCAGTACTTC
V gene: TRBV7-8; J gene: TRBJ2-7; D gene: TRBD2; clone size: few; CDR3 protein: CATTSAPSYEQYF; CDR3 DNA: TGTGCCACCACTAGCGCGCCCTCCTACGAGCAGTACTTC
V gene: TRBV29-1; J gene: TRBJ2-7; D gene: -; clone size: -; CDR3 protein: CSVVGQAYEQYF; CDR3 DNA: TGCAGCGTTGTTGGCCAGGCCTACGAGCAGTACTTC